What follows describes a single T cell receptor beta chain. The data belong to a study of blood T cells in healthy people across ages. Next came a second PCR, run for roughly 6 to 11 cycles, which used a sample-barcoded 5' primer along with a J-beta primer mix. A tag from a template-switch adaptor with 12 random nucleotides marked each cDNA molecule. TCRdb redid the calling of the 5' RACE reads with MiXCR, one entry per CDR3 protein. The sample consists of some 900,000 distinct CDR3 sequences, around 48% of them appearing once. Germline V gene lookup returns CDR1 SGHDT and CDR2 YYEEEE. Trimming took off 1 base at V and 1 base at J, with 12 bases between the two ends. The CDR3 covers 15 residues.

The source is a man aged 25-45 years in good health. The chain couples TRBV5-6 to TRBJ2-7; D call uncertain. Material: blood. The CDR3, as DNA: TGTGCCAGCAGCTTGAGGCGGATATGGTCCTACGAGCAGTACTTC. Amino acid sequence: CASSLRRIWSYEQYF.